These 9 T cell receptor beta chains share one sample of origin, sequenced in a study of post-analysis software for immune sequencing data. Study-wide results and limits: Patients showed TRBV5-6, TRBV5-1 and TRBV20-1 among 4 or 5 TRBV segments more frequent than in controls.

Libraries were made from TCR beta cDNA, and they carried unique molecular identifiers. TCRdb re-derived calls from the PCR reads in MiXCR, one entry per CDR3 protein. In the table there are fewer than 850,000 distinct CDR3 sequences, just over 45% of which are singletons. These TCRs are of unknown antigen specificity. The source material was blood. The receptors shown here come from a girl between 10 and 17 years old with multiple sclerosis.

CDR3 amino acids: CATSSRWDIQYF. Here the CDR3 DNA reads TGTGCCACCAGCAGCCGGTGGGACATTCAGTACTTC. The chain is built from TRBV15 and TRBJ2-4, with D unclear. Trimming cost V 3 bases and J 8 bases, with 8 bases left between them. The CDR3 length is 12 residues. Germline CDR1 LNHNV, CDR2 YYDKDF (reference sequence).

This clonotype was recorded a few times. J is TRBJ2-7 and V is TRBV11-1; D unresolved. The CDR3 extends over 12 amino acids. Germline V gene data show CDR1 as SGHAT and CDR2 as FQDESV (reference sequence). V was cut by 7 bases and J by 6 bases, with 13 bases left in between. DNA for the CDR3: TGTGCCAGCACCGCAAGATCTGGCGAGCAGTACTTC. Translating it yields CASTARSGEQYF.

The V call is TRBV30, the J call TRBJ2-7; D gene unclear. The germline V gene encodes CDR1 GTSNPN and CDR2 SVGIG (reference sequence). The CDR3 sequence is 11 residues long. The CDR3 protein is CATWVGYEQYF. CDR3 coding DNA: TGTGCGACTTGGGTGGGCTACGAGCAGTACTTC.

This chain links TRBV12-3 or TRBV12-4 with TRBJ2-3, with TRBD2 matching 7 bases. The CDR3 runs 17 residues. J gave up 4 bases and V 3 bases, and 13 bases lay outside the gene matches. As DNA, the CDR3 is TGTGCCAGCAGTTTTCAAGTTGAGAGCCGGGAGGCAGATACGCAGTATTTT. Amino acid sequence: CASSFQVESREADTQYF.

The chain has TRBV6-2 or TRBV6-3 and TRBJ1-2; D gene ambiguous. Germline lookup yields CDR1 MNHEY and CDR2 SVGEGT. V lost 2 bases and J lost 2, with 12 bases in between. The CDR3 has 15 residues. For the CDR3, the DNA is TGTGCCAGCAGTTACGATCGGACCCGAAACTATGGCTACACCTTC. Residues: CASSYDRTRNYGYTF.

A single count supports this clonotype. V gene TRBV11-3 combines with J gene TRBJ2-1; TRBD2 aligns across 8 bases. CDR3 length: 16 residues. J lost 2 bases, V lost 2 bases, and 5 bases had no gene match. Germline values: CDR1 SGHNT, CDR2 YENEEA. The CDR3 bases are TGTGCCAGCAGCTTATCCACTAGCGGACCCTACAATGAGCAGTTCTTC. Translation gives CASSLSTSGPYNEQFF.

J is TRBJ2-5 and V is TRBV27, with D perhaps TRBD2 (6 bases). The end of the DNA fits TRBJ2-7 better, so the J call may be wrong. Per germline, CDR1 MNHEY and CDR2 SMNVEV (reference sequence). The CDR3 consists of 15 residues. This CDR3 is CASSSGVSIYYEQYF. CDR3 DNA: TGTGCCAGCAGTTCGGGAGTCTCCATTTACTACGAGCAGTACTTC.

The chain combines TRBV12-3 or TRBV12-4 with TRBJ2-1, with D perhaps given as TRBD1 or TRBD2 (5 bases each). Trimming took 4 bases from V and 8 from J, leaving 15 bases between them. The CDR3 spans 14 residues. Written as DNA, the CDR3 is TGTGCCAGCAGTTGGGACCAGGGCCTTTATGAGCAGTTCTTC. It codes for CASSWDQGLYEQFF.

V usage is TRBV6-5 and J usage is TRBJ2-3, with a weak D call TRBD2 (6 bases). Germline CDR1 and CDR2: MNHEY and SVGAGI. The CDR3 contains 14 residues. Trimming took off 6 bases at V and 0 bases at J, with 10 bases between the two ends. The CDR3 reads CASRASGSTDTQYF. The CDR3 DNA sequence: TGTGCCAGCAGGGCCAGCGGGAGCACAGATACGCAGTATTTT.